This is a list of T cell receptor beta chains from one sample in a study of T cell repertoires in cytomegalovirus infection. TCRdb redid the calling of the reads with MiXCR, one entry per CDR3 protein. The data show a few hundred thousand distinct CDR3 sequences, around 15% seen once. Material for sequencing was PBMCs. These receptors all come from a human donor in good health (CMV status not recorded). Some clones in this sample may be carry-over from other donors' samples. Each CDR3 is given with its conserved first and last residue. The D gene is left open where the match is weak. Clone size is stated in some rows and not others, as once, few, many or a class when expanded.

TRBV2	TRBJ2-5	-	12	-	TGTGCCAGCAGGTCGTTCCAAGAGACCCAGTACTTC	CASRSFQETQYF
TRBV7-2	TRBJ2-7	-	15	many	TGTGCCAGCCGCCTGATGGGGCAGTCCTCCTACGAGCAGTACTTC	CASRLMGQSSYEQYF
TRBV6-1	TRBJ2-1	TRBD2	11	many	TGTGCCAGCAGCTTAGCGGGTAGGGAGTTCTTC	CASSLAGREFF
TRBV28	TRBJ2-2	-	15	many	TGTGCCAGCAGCCCCGACAGGAAATACACCGGGGAGCTGTTTTTT	CASSPDRKYTGELFF
TRBV7-2	TRBJ1-2	-	16	many	TGTGCCAGCAGCTTAAGCCTGACAGAGACTAACTATGGCTACACCTTC	CASSLSLTETNYGYTF
TRBV5-1	TRBJ1-2	TRBD1	14	many	TGCGCCAGCAGCTTTTTCGGGACAGGGGATGGCTACACCTTC	CASSFFGTGDGYTF
TRBV5-6	TRBJ1-4	-	14	many	TGTGCCAGCAGCTTGGTCAGGGTCGGAGAAAAACTGTTTTTT	CASSLVRVGEKLFF
TRBV2	TRBJ2-5	-	13	-	TGTGCCAGCAAAGTTAAACGTCAAGAGACCCAGTGCTTC	CASKVKRQETQCF
TRBV7-8	TRBJ2-4	-	14	-	TGTGCCAGCAGCGAACCCCGGTGGGCCCACATTCGGTACTTC	CASSEPRWAHIRYF
TRBV28	TRBJ1-2	TRBD1	15	many	TGTGCCAGCAGTCCCCGGGACAGGGAGACCTATGGCTACACCTTC	CASSPRDRETYGYTF
TRBV28	TRBJ1-2	TRBD1	15	few	TGTGCCAGCAGAGGCCGGGACAGCGTGTTGTATGGCTACACCTTC	CASRGRDSVLYGYTF
TRBV6-2/TRBV6-3	TRBJ1-1	TRBD1	14	few	TGTGCCAGCGGAGTTGCGGGACAGGTTACTGAAGCTTTCTTT	CASGVAGQVTEAFF
TRBV2	TRBJ1-1	-	13	-	TGTGCCAGCAGCCGACCGATGAACACTGAAGCTTTCTTT	CASSRPMNTEAFF
TRBV19	TRBJ1-3	-	13	-	TGTGCCACGGCAGGGACCTCTGGAAACACCATATATTTT	CATAGTSGNTIYF
TRBV6-1	TRBJ2-1	TRBD2	15	many	TGTGCCAGCAGTGAAGCTAGCGGGGGTTACAATGAGCAGTTCTTC	CASSEASGGYNEQFF
TRBV20-1	TRBJ2-3	TRBD1	16	few	TGCAGTGCAAGTAGGGGGACAGGGCTCTCCACAGATACGCAGTATTTT	CSASRGTGLSTDTQYF
TRBV7-2	TRBJ1-5	-	15	many	TGTGCCAGCAGCTTGTGGGTAGGGGTCGATCAGCCCCAGCATTTT	CASSLWVGVDQPQHF
TRBV7-2	TRBJ2-2	-	18	many	TGTGCCAGCAGCGGCCGGGGTCCCATATTTACGAACACCGGGGAGCTGTTTTTT	CASSGRGPIFTNTGELFF
TRBV11-1	TRBJ1-1	TRBD1	15	many	TGTGCCAGCAGCTCTGCTCCGGGACAGCACACTGAAGCTTTCTTT	CASSSAPGQHTEAFF
TRBV7-8	TRBJ1-2	-	14	many	TGTGCCAGCAGCTTAGGTCAGGATTACTATGGCTACACCTTC	CASSLGQDYYGYTF
TRBV6-2/TRBV6-3	TRBJ2-3	TRBD1	19	-	TGTGCCAGCAGAACTCATCGACAAACAGGGGTCGACCCCACAGATACGCAGTATTTT	CASRTHRQTGVDPTDTQYF
TRBV7-3	TRBJ1-1	-	17	few	TGTGCCAGCACCCCAGGAGGGACATTCAATGGGGACACTGAAGCTTTCTTT	CASTPGGTFNGDTEAFF
TRBV20-1	TRBJ1-3	-	18	few	TGCAGTGCTAGAGATCGGGGTGGCCTAGAGGGCTCTGGAAACACCATATATTTT	CSARDRGGLEGSGNTIYF
TRBV10-3	TRBJ1-1	-	12	few	TGTGCCATCTCCAGGGCGGGGACTGAAGCTTTCTTT	CAISRAGTEAFF
TRBV12-3/TRBV12-4	TRBJ2-5	-	11	many	TGTGCCAGCAGCAGAGGGGAGACCCAGTACTTC	CASSRGETQYF
TRBV5-5	TRBJ1-3	TRBD1	15	-	TGTGCCAGCAGCCCCGGGACAGGGCCAGGAAACACCATATATTTT	CASSPGTGPGNTIYF
TRBV20-1	TRBJ1-1	-	11	many	TGCAGTGCTAGAAGGCAGGTTGAAGCTTTCTTT	CSARRQVEAFF
TRBV28	TRBJ2-5	-	14	many	TGTGCCAGCAGACCCACCGGGACCGGCGGGACCCAGTACTTC	CASRPTGTGGTQYF
TRBV29-1	TRBJ1-1	-	13	-	TGCAGCTATGTAGGACCGATGAACACTGAAGCTTTCTTT	CSYVGPMNTEAFF
TRBV19	TRBJ2-3	-	15	many	TGTGCCAGTAGTATCGGGGACGCGGGCACAGATACGCAGTATTTT	CASSIGDAGTDTQYF
TRBV6-5	TRBJ1-3	-	18	-	TGTGCCAGCAGTTACCCAGCCATAAGACAGGAGGCTGGAAACACCATATATTTT	CASSYPAIRQEAGNTIYF
TRBV6-2/TRBV6-3	TRBJ1-5	TRBD1	15	once	TGTGCCAGCAGTCCCCCGGACAGGGTAGATCAGCCCCAGCATTTT	CASSPPDRVDQPQHF
TRBV20-1	TRBJ1-4	-	13	few	TGCAGTGCTAGGACGTGGGCTAATGAAAAACTGTTTTTT	CSARTWANEKLFF
TRBV7-2	TRBJ2-7	-	15	many	TGTGCCAGCAGCTTAGCCGGGACGGTCTCCTACGAGCAGTACTTC	CASSLAGTVSYEQYF
TRBV20-1	TRBJ2-5	-	11	-	TGCAGTTCCCCGGAGGTCGAGACCCAGTACTTC	CSSPEVETQYF
TRBV7-9	TRBJ1-1	TRBD1	15	-	TGTGCCAGCAGCTCGACCGGGACAGGGGGTGCTGAAGCTTTCTTT	CASSSTGTGGAEAFF
TRBV6-5	TRBJ2-2	-	17	-	TGTGCCAGCAGTTACTTGTTCGGGCTCGGGAGCACCGGGGAGCTGTTTTTT	CASSYLFGLGSTGELFF
TRBV28	TRBJ1-3	TRBD1	14	few	TGTGCCAGCAGCCGAGGACAGGGAAGAAACACCATATATTTT	CASSRGQGRNTIYF
TRBV7-2	TRBJ2-2	-	14	many	TGTGCCAGCAGCTTGTGGATAATGGCCGGGGAGCTGTTTTTT	CASSLWIMAGELFF
TRBV4-1	TRBJ1-2	TRBD1	16	many	TGCGCCAGCAGCCAAGCACTACAGGGGGCTAACTATGGCTACACCTTC	CASSQALQGANYGYTF
TRBV19	TRBJ1-1	-	14	many	TGTGCCAGTAGTCCCCCCCCCCGGGGGGCGAAAGCTTTCTTT	CASSPPPRGAKAFF
TRBV7-2	TRBJ2-7	TRBD2	15	few	TGTGCCAGCACCTCACGGGGGACTAGAATAGACGAGCAGTACTTC	CASTSRGTRIDEQYF
TRBV7-9	TRBJ1-2	TRBD1	12	many	TGTGCCAGCACGGACAGGGAGTATGGCTACACCTTC	CASTDREYGYTF
TRBV6-2/TRBV6-3	TRBJ2-7	TRBD2	13	few	TGTGCCAGCAGTTACGACAGCGGGGGGGAGCAGTACTTC	CASSYDSGGEQYF
TRBV6-2/TRBV6-3	TRBJ2-1	-	13	-	TGTGCCAGCAGCAGTAGCGATTACAATGAGCAGTTCTTC	CASSSSDYNEQFF
TRBV29-1	TRBJ1-1	-	12	-	TGCAGCGTTCTCGGGAGACCAAATGAAGCTTTCTTT	CSVLGRPNEAFF
TRBV7-2	TRBJ1-5	-	14	many	TGTGCCAGCAGCTTAGAGGCAGGGGATCAGCCCCAGCATTTT	CASSLEAGDQPQHF
TRBV28	TRBJ2-1	TRBD2	16	-	TGTGCCAGCAGTCTCTTGGGACTAGCGGGATACAATGAGCAGTTCTTC	CASSLLGLAGYNEQFF
TRBV7-2	TRBJ1-2	TRBD1	12	many	TGTGCCAGCAGCCGGACAGGGTACGGCTACACCTTC	CASSRTGYGYTF
TRBV7-9	TRBJ2-5	TRBD2	16	few	TGTGCCAGCAGTATGGGCCCTAGCGGGAGGGGCGAGACCCAGTACTTC	CASSMGPSGRGETQYF
TRBV28	TRBJ1-1	-	15	few	TGTGCCAGCAGTCCGGCAAGCAGGGAGAGGACTGAAGCTTTCTTT	CASSPASRERTEAFF
TRBV19	TRBJ2-3	-	14	many	TGTGCCAGTAGTATGCGGGGACACACAGATACGCAGTATTTT	CASSMRGHTDTQYF
TRBV10-3	TRBJ2-7	-	14	many	TGTGCCATCAGTGAGTCGGGGCAGGGCTACGAGCAGTACTTC	CAISESGQGYEQYF
TRBV5-1	TRBJ2-5	-	15	-	TGCGCCAGCAGCTTCGGGGGTCTGCGCAGGGAGACCCAGTACTTC	CASSFGGLRRETQYF
TRBV2	TRBJ1-2	-	13	-	TGTGCCAGCAGAAACTCAGGGTTGGATGGCTACACCTTC	CASRNSGLDGYTF
TRBV28	TRBJ2-7	TRBD2	16	few	TGTGCCAGCAGCCTACTGGGTAGCGGGAGGCTCTACGAGCAGTACTTC	CASSLLGSGRLYEQYF
TRBV5-5	TRBJ2-7	-	14	few	TGTGCCAGCAGCTTCACGCGATGGTCCTACGAGCAGTACTTC	CASSFTRWSYEQYF